The clone carrying this T cell receptor beta chain occurred once. The target antigen is unknown. The data originate from a study of shared clonotypes between healthy human individuals. Study in general: Each donor's CD8 memory used one plate, CD8 naive two, each CD4 subset three. Regarding the study as a whole: Compared with clonotypes that all four donors shared, non-shared clonotypes had lower generation probabilities. Collection of samples was limited to blood; tissue repertoires likely differ.

Profiling relied on immunoSEQ multiplex PCR, and the TCRdb table lists in-frame clones only, not all of them. Here the sample spans roughly 2.4 million clones, nearly 97% being singletons. V lost 6 bases and J 7 bases, leaving 16 bases between the germline ends. This CDR3 spans 14 amino acids. Germline V lookup: CDR1 MDHEN, CDR2 SYDVKM. This sequence originates from a man younger than 35 in good health. Specimen: naive CD4+ T cells sorted from blood. Subset indicated: CD45RA+ positively selected. The rearrangement joins TRBV28 to TRBJ1-5; possible D gene TRBD1, 5 bases. The CDR3 DNA reads TGTGCCAGCAGCCCCGAAAGCAGGGTCCAGCCCCAGCATTTT. It specifies CASSPESRVQPQHF.